This TCR beta chain was sequenced during a study of blood T cell repertoires in COVID-19. This clone was counted between two and nine times. The assay was immunoSEQ multiplex PCR, and TCRdb's table has in-frame clones only and misses some. The profile shows about 160,000 clones, approximately 80% of them singletons. The CDR3 runs to 14 residues. V was clipped by 4 bases and J by 3 bases, with 14 bases between them. From germline, CDR1 is SGHRS and CDR2 YFSETQ. The chain carries TRBV5-1 and TRBJ2-7; weak D call: TRBD1 (5 bases). This clonotype was sampled from a man between 60 and 75 years old with acute or convalescent COVID-19. Sequenced material: peripheral blood. The CDR3 protein is CASSPSRVGYEQYF. Here the CDR3 DNA reads TGCGCCAGCAGCCCGTCCAGGGTTGGCTACGAGCAGTACTTC. Using reference TRBV5-1 and TRBJ2-7 for the parts outside the CDR3, the full variable domain is KAGVTQTPRYLIKTRGQQVTLSCSPISGHRSVSWYQQTPGQGLQFLFEYFSETQRNKGNFPGRFSGRQFSNSRSEMNVSTLELGDSALYLCASSPSRVGYEQYFGPGTRLTVT.